This T cell receptor beta chain was sequenced during a study of regulatory T cells in long-lasting Graves disease. This clonotype was picked up many times. As to time point: persistent/refractory GD, antithyroid drugs over 5 years with positive TRAb. With RNA extracted from PBMCs as input, the TCR library was made. Researchers made TCR beta libraries by using iRepertoire HTBI primers and running Arm-PCR on CDR3 regions. In TCRdb, the multiplex PCR reads were re-called with MiXCR into one record per CDR3 protein. The sample includes roughly 500,000 distinct CDR3 sequences, under 25% of them seen just once. V gave up 6 bases and J gave up 6 bases; unmatched junction bases: 11. The CDR3 sequence is 15 residues long. Per germline, CDR1 SNHLY and CDR2 FYNNEI.

The chain has TRBV2 and TRBJ1-5, with TRBD1 matching over 7 bases. This receptor was taken from a female donor with Graves disease. Sequencing used peripheral blood mononuclear cells (PBMCs), obtained when the disease was refractory, from a patient treated with antithyroid drugs. The CDR3 region is CASSPDRDPSQPQHF. The CDR3 nucleotides read TGTGCCAGCAGCCCCGACAGGGACCCCTCTCAGCCCCAGCATTTT. The complete variable domain, with remaining parts taken from reference TRBV2 and TRBJ1-5, reads EPEVTQTPSHQVTQMGQEVILRCVPISNHLYFYWYRQILGQKVEFLVSFYNNEISEKSEIFDDQFSVERPDGSNFTLKIRSTKLEDSAMYFCASSPDRDPSQPQHFGDGTRLSIL.